Below, one T cell receptor (beta chain) is given with its context. Antigen: not known. Each patient with chemo-refractory metastatic non-small-cell lung cancer was treated with focal radiation plus CTLA-4 blockade using ipilimumab. The data stem from a study of radiotherapy plus CTLA-4 blockade in lung cancer. Study-wide context: Disease control was present in 30% to 40% of patients, and objective responses in about 19%. General study points: Reportedly, early blood T cell clone dynamics best predicted response, with interferon-beta. Expansion of tumor-derived TCR clones was observed in blood after radiotherapy plus ipilimumab.

Using immunoSEQ multiplex PCR, the repertoire was profiled, and TCRdb retains in-frame clones only, with some absent. This table holds 75,000 or so clones, around four fifths found once. CDR1 is LNHDA, CDR2 SQIVND, per germline (reference sequence). The ends were cut back, 5 bases at V and 2 bases at J, with 15 bases in the middle. The CDR3 is 15 amino acids. This clonotype was obtained from a human donor with non-small cell lung cancer who had a complete response to radiotherapy plus ipilimumab. Specimen: peripheral blood, collected from a patient treated with radiotherapy plus ipilimumab. V and J are TRBV19 and TRBJ1-2; D ambiguous. CDR3 protein: CASSGEGRPNYGYTF. CDR3 nucleotide sequence: TGTGCCAGTAGTGGAGAAGGCAGGCCCAACTATGGCTACACCTTC.